This T cell receptor (beta chain) was retrieved from a study of CD8 T cells in ankylosing spondylitis. Study-level points and caveats: A TCR beta motif of eight highly homologous variants appeared characteristic of ankylosing spondylitis blood. Some of the motif variants had earlier been found in reactive arthritis patients' fluid and blood. CD8+ disease-linked clones were present at relatively low frequencies in blood.

Quantitative 5'-RACE with molecular barcodes produced the TCR beta libraries. TCRdb itself ran the 5' RACE reads through MiXCR, one entry per CDR3 protein. The sample lists some 250,000 distinct CDR3 sequences, approximately 9% occurring once. The CDR3 consists of 17 residues. Germline CDR1 SGHVS, CDR2 FNYEAQ. V trimming: 1 base; J trimming: 3 bases; junction bases outside the gene matches: 9. This clonotype was counted many times. Its antigen is not known. Sequencing was performed on blood, either unsorted or a sorted T cell fraction (not recorded which). The origin of this receptor is a male donor with ankylosing spondylitis or in good health (not recorded which). The V call is TRBV7-6, the J call TRBJ2-7; 10 bases are a match to TRBD1. The CDR3 nucleotides are TGTGCCAGCAGCTTAGAGGTGGGACAGGGGTTGATCTACGAGCAGTACTTC. It specifies CASSLEVGQGLIYEQYF.